There are a few counts of the clone carrying this T cell receptor (beta chain). Antigen unknown. The data stem from a study of cytomegalovirus exposure and HLA in healthy donors. Study-wide points: In presence/absence analyses, roughly uniform sequencing depth across donors was assumed. Data from an earlier analysis indicated that most TCR beta V segments were productive either about 87% or about 30% of the time. Most TCR sequences were rare, but some public TCRs occurred in many donors.

After removal of 4 bases from V and 6 bases from J, the junction contained 3 bases not matched to a gene. The CDR3 contains 15 residues. Per the germline V gene, CDR1 is SGHVS and CDR2 is FQNEAQ. Both 60 Vbeta primers and 13 Jbeta primers went into the PCR. Per the authors' pipeline: Roughly 11 million shared chains were among the about 80 million unique TCR beta chains that a later analysis counted. TCRdb's copy holds only in-frame clones and misses some; the assay was immunoSEQ multiplex PCR. V and J calls and clone size are copied from that table; D and trimming were computed from the DNA. This sample has about 90,000 clones, with more than 60% found just once.

The chain joins TRBV7-8 to TRBJ2-1; TRBD2 agrees at 13 bases. The TCR sequence derives from a man aged 25 to 45 in good health and CMV-seronegative. Material: PBMCs. Here the CDR3 DNA reads TGTGCCAGCAGCTCCGGGACTAGCGGGATCAATGAGCAGTTCTTC. As protein: CASSSGTSGINEQFF.